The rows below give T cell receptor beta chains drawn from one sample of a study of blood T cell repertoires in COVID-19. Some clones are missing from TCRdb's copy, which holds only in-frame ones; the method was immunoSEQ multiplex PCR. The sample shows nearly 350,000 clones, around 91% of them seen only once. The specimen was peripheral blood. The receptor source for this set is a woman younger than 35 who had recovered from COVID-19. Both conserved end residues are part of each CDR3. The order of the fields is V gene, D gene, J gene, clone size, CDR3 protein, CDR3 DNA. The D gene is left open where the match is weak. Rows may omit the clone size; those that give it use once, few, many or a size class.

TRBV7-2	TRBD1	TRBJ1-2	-	CASSLAPGGSYGYTF	TGTGCCAGCAGCTTAGCGCCAGGGGGGAGCTATGGCTACACCTTC
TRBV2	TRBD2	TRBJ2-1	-	CASSVPRRGGSEQFF	TGTGCCAGCAGTGTTCCCCGGCGGGGGGGCAGTGAGCAGTTCTTC
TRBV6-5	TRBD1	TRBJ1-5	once	CASSYSRGDQPQHF	TGTGCCAGCAGTTACAGCAGGGGGGATCAGCCCCAGCATTTT
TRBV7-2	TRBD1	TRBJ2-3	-	CASSSSYRGSRTDTQYF	TGTGCCAGCAGCTCCTCCTACAGGGGATCCCGCACAGATACGCAGTATTTT
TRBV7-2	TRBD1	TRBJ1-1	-	CASRRDRALNTEAFF	TGTGCCAGCAGACGGGACAGAGCTTTGAACACTGAAGCTTTCTTT
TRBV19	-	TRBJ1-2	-	CASSIFGGNYGYTF	TGTGCCAGTAGTATATTCGGGGGTAACTATGGCTACACCTTC
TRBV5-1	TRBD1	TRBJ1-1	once	CASSLWTGAMNTEAFF	TGCGCCAGCAGCCTATGGACAGGGGCCATGAACACTGAAGCTTTCTTT
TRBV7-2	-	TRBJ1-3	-	CASSLVIAGNTIYF	TGTGCCAGCAGCTTAGTAATAGCTGGAAACACCATATATTTT
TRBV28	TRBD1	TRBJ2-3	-	CASSPGTGGSTDTQYF	TGTGCCAGCAGTCCCGGGACAGGGGGAAGCACAGATACGCAGTATTTT
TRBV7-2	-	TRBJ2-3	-	CASSYKGVTQYF	TGTGCCAGCAGCTATAAAGGGGTAACGCAGTATTTT
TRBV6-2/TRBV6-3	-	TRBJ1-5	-	CASSPPTGPYQDQPQHF	TGTGCCAGCAGCCCTCCAACAGGGCCCTATCAGGATCAGCCCCAGCATTTT
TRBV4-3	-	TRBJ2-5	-	CASSPRSPQYF	TGCGCCAGCAGCCCTAGAAGTCCCCAGTACTTC
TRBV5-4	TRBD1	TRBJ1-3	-	CASSWTGVGNTIYF	TGTGCCAGCAGCTGGACAGGGGTTGGAAACACCATATATTTT
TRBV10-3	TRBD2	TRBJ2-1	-	CAISGDSGRSYNEQFF	TGTGCCATCAGTGGGGATAGCGGGAGGTCCTACAATGAGCAGTTCTTC
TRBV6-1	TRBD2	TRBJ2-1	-	CASSEVGGEGLTEQFF	TGTGCCAGCAGTGAAGTTGGGGGGGAGGGCCTTACTGAGCAGTTCTTC
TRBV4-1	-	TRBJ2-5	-	CASSQDEETQYF	TGCGCCAGCAGCCAAGACGAGGAGACCCAGTACTTC
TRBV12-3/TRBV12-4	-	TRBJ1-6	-	CASRGWRDSPLHF	TGTGCCAGCAGGGGTTGGAGGGACTCACCCCTCCACTTT
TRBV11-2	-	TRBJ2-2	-	CASSFSASSSGELFF	TGTGCCAGCAGCTTTTCCGCCTCGAGTTCCGGGGAGCTGTTTTTT
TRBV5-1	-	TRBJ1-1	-	CASTDPPGSNTEAFF	TGCGCCAGCACCGACCCCCCAGGGTCGAACACTGAAGCTTTCTTT
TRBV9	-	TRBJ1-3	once	CASSAGSGNTIYF	TGTGCCAGCAGCGCCGGCTCTGGAAACACCATATATTTT
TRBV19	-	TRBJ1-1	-	CASSIAGTEAFF	TGTGCCAGTAGTATTGCCGGCACTGAAGCTTTCTTT
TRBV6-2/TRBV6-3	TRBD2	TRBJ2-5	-	CASSQYPLAGVSQETQYF	TGTGCCAGCAGCCAATACCCACTAGCGGGAGTCTCCCAAGAGACCCAGTACTTC
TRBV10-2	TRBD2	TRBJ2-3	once	CASSESSRLADSSTDTQYF	TGCGCCAGCAGTGAGTCGTCCCGACTAGCGGACTCTAGCACAGATACGCAGTATTTT
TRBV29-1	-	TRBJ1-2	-	CSVEKDLEGYTF	TGCAGCGTTGAAAAGGATCTGGAGGGCTACACCTTC
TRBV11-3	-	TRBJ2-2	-	CASSESGGDTGELFF	TGTGCCAGCAGCGAAAGTGGAGGTGACACCGGGGAGCTGTTTTTT
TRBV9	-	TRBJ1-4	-	CASSARGGEKLFF	TGTGCCAGCAGTGCCAGGGGTGGTGAAAAACTGTTTTTT
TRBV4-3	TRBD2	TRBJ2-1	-	CASSRLVAGVGYSNEQFF	TGCGCCAGCAGCCGACTCGTAGCGGGAGTTGGTTATAGCAATGAGCAGTTCTTC
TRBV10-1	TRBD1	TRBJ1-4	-	CASSEPKRGQGIGVEKLFF	TGCGCCAGCAGTGAGCCGAAACGCGGACAGGGGATCGGCGTTGAAAAACTGTTTTTT
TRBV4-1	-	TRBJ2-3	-	CASSSFQGLKTDTQYF	TGCGCCAGCAGCTCCTTCCAAGGACTGAAAACAGATACGCAGTATTTT
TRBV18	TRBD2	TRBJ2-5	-	CASSPAGARETQYF	TGTGCCAGCTCACCAGCGGGAGCCCGGGAGACCCAGTACTTC
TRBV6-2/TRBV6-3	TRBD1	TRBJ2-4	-	CASSGQGTLAKNIQYF	TGTGCCAGCAGCGGACAGGGGACTTTAGCCAAAAACATTCAGTACTTC